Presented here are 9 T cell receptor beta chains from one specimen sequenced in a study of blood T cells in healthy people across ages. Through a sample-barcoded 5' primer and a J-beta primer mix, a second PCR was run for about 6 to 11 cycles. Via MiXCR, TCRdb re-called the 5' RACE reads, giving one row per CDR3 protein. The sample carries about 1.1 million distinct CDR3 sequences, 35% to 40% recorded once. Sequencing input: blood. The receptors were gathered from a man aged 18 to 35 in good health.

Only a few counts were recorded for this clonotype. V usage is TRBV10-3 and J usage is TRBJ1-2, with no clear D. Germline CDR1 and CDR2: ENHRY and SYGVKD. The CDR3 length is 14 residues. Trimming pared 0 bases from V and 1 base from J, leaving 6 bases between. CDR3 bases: TGTGCCATCAGTGAGTCCAGCTTTAACTATGGCTACACCTTC. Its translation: CAISESSFNYGYTF.

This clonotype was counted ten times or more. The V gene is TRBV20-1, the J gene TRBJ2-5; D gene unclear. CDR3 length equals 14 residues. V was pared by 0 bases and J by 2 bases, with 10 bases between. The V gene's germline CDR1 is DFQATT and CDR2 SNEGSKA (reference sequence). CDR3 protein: CSARDGVIQETQYF. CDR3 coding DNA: TGCAGTGCTAGAGATGGGGTGATTCAAGAGACCCAGTACTTC.

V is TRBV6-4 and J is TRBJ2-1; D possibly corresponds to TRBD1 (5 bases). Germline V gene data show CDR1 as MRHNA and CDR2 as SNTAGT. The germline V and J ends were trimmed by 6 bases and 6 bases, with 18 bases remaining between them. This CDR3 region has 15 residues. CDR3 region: CASSATVSSSNEQFF. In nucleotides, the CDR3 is TGTGCCAGCAGCGCGACAGTGTCTAGTTCCAATGAGCAGTTCTTC.

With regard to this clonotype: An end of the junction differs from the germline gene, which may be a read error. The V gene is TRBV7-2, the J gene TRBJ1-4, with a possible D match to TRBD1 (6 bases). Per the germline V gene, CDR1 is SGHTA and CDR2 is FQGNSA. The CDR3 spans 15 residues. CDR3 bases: TGTGCCAACAGCTGGAGAGGGGGGGGAGGAGAAAAACTGTTTTTT. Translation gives CANSWRGGGGEKLFF.

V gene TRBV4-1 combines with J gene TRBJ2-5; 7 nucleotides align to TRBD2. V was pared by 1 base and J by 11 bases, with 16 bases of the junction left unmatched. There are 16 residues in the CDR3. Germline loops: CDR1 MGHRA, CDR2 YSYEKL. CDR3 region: CASSQGMLAENNEQYF. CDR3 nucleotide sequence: TGCGCCAGCAGCCAAGGAATGCTAGCGGAAAACAATGAGCAGTACTTC.

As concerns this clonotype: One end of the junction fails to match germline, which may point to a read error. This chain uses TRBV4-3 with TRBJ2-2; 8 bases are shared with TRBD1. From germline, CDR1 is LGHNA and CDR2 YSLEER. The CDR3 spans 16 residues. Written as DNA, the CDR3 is TGCACCAGCAGCCTGATACAGGGGGGTTACACCGGGGAGCTGTTTTTT. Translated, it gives CTSSLIQGGYTGELFF.

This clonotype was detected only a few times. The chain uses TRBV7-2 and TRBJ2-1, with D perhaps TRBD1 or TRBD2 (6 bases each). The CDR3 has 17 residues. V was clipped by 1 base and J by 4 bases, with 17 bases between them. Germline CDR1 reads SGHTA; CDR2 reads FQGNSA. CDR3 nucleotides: TGTGCCAGCAGCTTAGTTCCGGGGGCTAACATTTACAATGAGCAGTTCTTC. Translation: CASSLVPGANIYNEQFF.

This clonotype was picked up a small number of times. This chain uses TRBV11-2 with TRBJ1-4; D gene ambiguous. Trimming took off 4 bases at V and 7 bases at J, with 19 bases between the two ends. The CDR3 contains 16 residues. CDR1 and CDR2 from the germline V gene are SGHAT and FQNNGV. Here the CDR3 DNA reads TGTGCCAGCAGCTCAAAGGTGGTAGCGACGGGTGAAAAACTGTTTTTT. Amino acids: CASSSKVVATGEKLFF.

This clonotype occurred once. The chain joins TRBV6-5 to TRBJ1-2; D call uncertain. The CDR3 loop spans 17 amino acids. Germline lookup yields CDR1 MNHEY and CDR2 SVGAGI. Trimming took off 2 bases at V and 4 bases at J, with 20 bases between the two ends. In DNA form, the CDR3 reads TGTGCCAGCAGTTACAGCCCTACGACCGAGAATTTCTATGGCTACACCTTC. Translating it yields CASSYSPTTENFYGYTF.